The 20 T cell receptor beta chains given below trace back to one sample, sequenced in a study of T cell responses to AZD1222 COVID-19 vaccine. The repertoire was sequenced with immunoSEQ multiplex PCR; TCRdb's copy has only in-frame clones and lacks some. The sample has 90,000 to 100,000 clones; roughly 90% are singletons. The sequencing here drew on peripheral blood, taken 28 days after the second AZD1222 dose. Receptors were obtained from an adult who received the AZD1222 COVID-19 vaccine.

The rearrangement uses TRBV7-2 and TRBJ1-2; no clear D. V was cut by 4 bases and J by 2 bases, with 14 bases left in between. The CDR3 is made up of 15 amino acids. Germline V gene lookup returns CDR1 SGHTA and CDR2 FQGNSA. Written as DNA, the CDR3 is TGTGCCAGCAGCTCACGCAGAGCGACAAACTATGGCTACACCTTC. This encodes CASSSRRATNYGYTF.

DNA for the CDR3: TGTGCCTGGAGTTTGGAGTTAAATTGGGCCAACGTCCTGACTTTC. This sequence encodes CAWSLELNWANVLTF. The rearrangement uses TRBV30 and TRBJ2-6; D unresolved. From germline, CDR1 is GTSNPN and CDR2 SVGIG (reference sequence). Between the trimmed V and J ends, which lost 2 bases and 5 bases, there was a span of 13 bases. The CDR3 sequence is 15 residues long.

This sequence joins TRBV5-1 and TRBJ2-5, with D perhaps matching TRBD2 (5 bases). Germline lookup yields CDR1 SGHRS and CDR2 YFSETQ. The CDR3 is made up of 14 amino acids. V dropped 0 bases and J dropped 4 bases, with 10 bases sitting between them. The CDR3 spells CASSLALAGETQYF. The CDR3 DNA reads TGCGCCAGCAGCTTGGCGTTGGCGGGAGAGACCCAGTACTTC.

This chain uses TRBV7-3 with TRBJ2-1; possibly TRBD2 for D (7 bases). V dropped 5 bases and J dropped 1 base, with 12 bases sitting between them. The germline V gene encodes CDR1 SGHTA and CDR2 FQGTGA. The CDR3 length is 15 residues. The CDR3 sequence is CASSLGGLSYNEQFF. Written as DNA, the CDR3 is TGTGCCAGCAGCCTCGGGGGGCTATCCTACAATGAGCAGTTCTTC.

The V and J genes are TRBV5-1 and TRBJ2-6; TRBD1 is a possible D gene (5 bases). This CDR3 has 18 amino acids. The V end was cut by 1 base, the J end by 0 bases, with 14 bases between. CDR1 is SGHRS and CDR2 is YFSETQ in the germline V gene. The CDR3 loop is CASSLRSQGTSGANVLTF. The CDR3 DNA reads TGCGCCAGCAGCTTGAGGAGTCAGGGTACCTCTGGGGCCAACGTCCTGACTTTC.

This chain links TRBV6-1 with TRBJ1-2, with 7 positions matching TRBD1. CDR1 is MNHNS and CDR2 is SASEGT in the germline V gene. This CDR3 is 17 amino acids long. V dropped 0 bases and J dropped 1; count of bases not matched to a gene: 8. The CDR3 region is CASSEAIPGGDNYGYTF. As DNA, the CDR3 is TGTGCCAGCAGTGAAGCGATCCCAGGGGGGGATAACTATGGCTACACCTTC.

This rearrangement joins TRBV28 to TRBJ2-1, with D uncertain. With 5 bases removed from V and 0 bases from J, the gap between germline ends came to 11 bases. Germline CDR1 reads MDHEN; CDR2 reads SYDVKM. The CDR3 sequence is 15 residues long. CDR3 region: CASSKVGRSYNEQFF. The CDR3 region has the DNA TGTGCCAGCAGTAAGGTAGGGCGCTCCTACAATGAGCAGTTCTTC.

This sequence joins TRBV27 and TRBJ2-1; 10 bases line up with TRBD1. V was clipped by 5 bases and J by 0 bases; unmatched bases: 16. The CDR3 runs to 20 residues. Germline lookup yields CDR1 MNHEY and CDR2 SMNVEV (reference sequence). The CDR3 reads CASSGYRDRGWSFSYNEQFF. In DNA form, the CDR3 reads TGTGCCAGCAGTGGATACCGGGACAGGGGTTGGTCCTTCTCCTACAATGAGCAGTTCTTC.

This clone was seen a single time. The chain recombines TRBV6-5 with TRBJ1-5; 7 bases are shared with TRBD1. V trimming: 6 bases; J trimming: 1 base; junction bases outside the gene matches: 6. The CDR3 is 15 amino acids. Germline V gene data show CDR1 as MNHEY and CDR2 as SVGAGI. The CDR3 region is CASRGGQTSNQPQHF. The CDR3 DNA sequence: TGTGCCAGCAGGGGGGGACAGACAAGCAATCAGCCCCAGCATTTT.

The V gene is TRBV19, the J gene TRBJ2-1, with TRBD2 matching 14 bases. The CDR3 is made up of 20 amino acids. The trim removed 4 bases at V and 0 bases at J, leaving 11 bases unmatched. Germline CDR1 reads LNHDA; CDR2 reads SQIVND (reference sequence). The CDR3 DNA reads TGTGCCAGTAGTAGCATCGGACTAGCGGGAGGCCGGAGCTCCTACAATGAGCAGTTCTTC. This sequence encodes CASSSIGLAGGRSSYNEQFF.

The rearrangement links TRBV7-9 to TRBJ2-3, with D tentatively TRBD1 (5 bases). V lost 7 bases and J lost 2, with 19 bases in between. This CDR3 comprises 16 residues. The germline CDR1 and CDR2 sequences are SEHNR and FQNEAQ (reference sequence). CDR3 amino acids: CASNGVGRTNTDTQYF. For the CDR3, the DNA is TGTGCCAGCAACGGAGTAGGGCGGACAAACACAGATACGCAGTATTTT.

This rearrangement joins TRBV15 to TRBJ2-7; D unclear. The CDR3 contains 12 residues. Germline V gene data show CDR1 as LNHNV and CDR2 as YYDKDF (reference sequence). V lost 0 bases, J lost 9 bases, and 9 bases lay in between. CDR3 sequence reads: CATSRDNGRQYF. The CDR3 coding sequence is TGTGCCACCAGCAGAGATAATGGCAGGCAGTACTTC.

The chain has TRBV5-1 and TRBJ1-1, with D possibly matching TRBD1 (5 bases). V gave up 3 bases and J gave up 4 bases, with 25 bases separating them. Germline loops: CDR1 SGHRS, CDR2 YFSETQ. The CDR3 contains 18 residues. The CDR3 DNA follows: TGCGCCAGCAGCTCACGACCGGGAACAGGTGGGCCGGGCACTGAAGCTTTCTTT. This codes for CASSSRPGTGGPGTEAFF.

This clone was counted once. The chain links TRBV27 to TRBJ2-7; D not resolved. The CDR3 is 15 residues long. The germline gives CDR1 MNHEY, CDR2 SMNVEV (reference sequence). Trimming removed 1 base at V and 3 bases at J, with 13 bases between. Here the CDR3 DNA reads TGTGCCAGCAGTTTATATGGCTCCCCGGGCTACGAGCAGTACTTC. Protein product: CASSLYGSPGYEQYF.

The chain couples TRBV10-1 to TRBJ1-1; D unresolved. The CDR3 covers 14 residues. V was trimmed by 3 bases and J by 1 base, leaving 9 bases between them. Germline-derived CDR1 and CDR2 are WNHNN and SYGVQD (reference sequence). The CDR3 sequence is CASSDGWGNTEAFF. The DNA of the CDR3 is TGCGCCAGCAGTGACGGGTGGGGGAACACTGAAGCTTTCTTT.

V and J are TRBV2 and TRBJ1-2, with 8 bases identical to TRBD1. Germline values: CDR1 SNHLY, CDR2 FYNNEI. The CDR3 is 17 amino acids. The V segment lost 0 bases and the J segment 4 bases; nucleotides outside the gene matches: 10. The CDR3 protein is CASSEAGGQGAFYGYTF. CDR3 nucleotide sequence: TGTGCCAGCAGTGAAGCGGGTGGCCAGGGGGCATTCTATGGCTACACCTTC. Combining the CDR3 with reference TRBV2 and TRBJ1-2 gives the whole variable domain EPEVTQTPSHQVTQMGQEVILRCVPISNHLYFYWYRQILGQKVEFLVSFYNNEISEKSEIFDDQFSVERPDGSNFTLKIRSTKLEDSAMYFCASSEAGGQGAFYGYTFGSGTRLTVV.

The chain combines TRBV18 with TRBJ1-1, with TRBD1 matching 8 bases. This CDR3 region has 15 residues. Germline assignment: CDR1 KGHSH and CDR2 LQKENI. Germline trimming cut 2 bases from V and 7 bases from J; bases unmatched to any gene: 9. The CDR3 is CASSPRQGAPNEAFF. The CDR3 region has the DNA TGTGCCAGCTCACCAAGGCAGGGGGCGCCTAATGAAGCTTTCTTT.

The chain recombines TRBV19 with TRBJ2-2, with 10 bases aligning to TRBD2. Per the germline V gene, CDR1 is LNHDA and CDR2 is SQIVND (reference sequence). The CDR3 has 16 residues. The V and J ends lost 3 bases and 4 bases, in that order; junction bases with no gene match: 5. CDR3 residues: CASSIGAGGPTGELFF. CDR3 DNA sequence: TGTGCCAGTAGTATCGGAGCGGGGGGGCCCACCGGGGAGCTGTTTTTT.

This clone was seen just once. The rearrangement joins TRBV29-1 to TRBJ1-1, with D tentatively TRBD1 (5 bases). Trimming removed 7 bases at V and 1 base at J, with 16 bases between. The CDR3 totals 14 residues. The germline CDR1 and CDR2 sequences are SQVTM and ANQGSEA. As DNA, the CDR3 is TGCAGCGCCAAAACCATGGGGGGGAACACTGAAGCTTTCTTT. This translates into CSAKTMGGNTEAFF.

The J gene is TRBJ1-2, the V gene TRBV7-2, with D possibly being TRBD1 (5 bases). Germline CDR1 SGHTA, CDR2 FQGNSA. The CDR3 is 15 residues long. Trimming pared 1 base from V and 6 bases from J, leaving 15 bases between. The CDR3 protein is CASSLGGAGVHGYTF. The CDR3 DNA sequence: TGTGCCAGCAGCTTAGGGGGAGCGGGGGTGCATGGCTACACCTTC.